This T cell receptor (beta chain) was recovered during a study of blood T cell repertoires in COVID-19. Study at large: Some COVID-19 samples were acute and others convalescent; all came from the United States, Italy and Spain. PBMCs, B-cell-depleted T cells, or T cells provided the cDNA or gDNA that made up the material.

Authors' methods: Amplified reference gene primers provided the basis for estimating nucleated cell counts. Some clones are missing from TCRdb's copy, which holds only in-frame ones; the method was immunoSEQ multiplex PCR. From that table come the V and J calls and clone size; the DNA was used to work out D and trimming. The sample lists approximately 180,000 clones, more than 75% occurring once. Germline-derived CDR1 and CDR2 are MGHRA and YSYEKL. The CDR3 is made up of 13 amino acids. V was pared by 4 bases and J by 6 bases, with 12 bases between. Material: peripheral blood. This TCR came from a man in his forties with active or convalescent COVID-19. The chain recombines TRBV4-1 with TRBJ1-2, with D unclear. The CDR3 region is CASSLLGGDGYTF. Written as DNA, the CDR3 is TGCGCCAGCAGCCTCCTCGGCGGGGATGGCTACACCTTC.